The 28 T cell receptor beta chains below all came from one sample that was sequenced in a study of technical replicates of blood from several donors. Repertoires were generated with immunoSEQ multiplex PCR, while TCRdb's copy carries only in-frame clones and drops some. The data show some 31,000 clones, approximately 94% seen once. Sequences were obtained from PBMCs. Source of these receptors: a human donor in good health. Some clones in this sample may be carry-over from other donors' samples.

The rearrangement uses TRBV6-6 and TRBJ2-5, with D maybe TRBD2 (6 bases). The CDR3 sequence is 15 residues long. The ends were cut back, 6 bases at V and 3 bases at J, with 17 bases in the middle. CDR1 is MNHNY and CDR2 is SVGAGI in the germline V gene (reference sequence). The CDR3 DNA sequence: TGTGCCAGCAGCCCCTCACGCGGCGGGAAAGAGACCCAGTACTTC. It translates to CASSPSRGGKETQYF.

This clone was detected only a few times. The chain couples TRBV6-5 to TRBJ2-7; TRBD2 aligns across 8 bases. This CDR3 contains 15 residues. Germline CDR1 reads MNHEY; CDR2 reads SVGAGI. V trimming: 5 bases; J trimming: 3 bases; junction bases outside the gene matches: 9. The CDR3 sequence: CASSPDLAGSYEQYF. For the CDR3, the DNA is TGTGCCAGCAGTCCCGATCTAGCGGGTAGCTACGAGCAGTACTTC.

V is TRBV5-4 and J is TRBJ2-5, with 7 bases that match TRBD2. The CDR3 contains 16 residues. CDR1 and CDR2 (germline): SGHNT, YYREEE (reference sequence). Unmatched junction bases numbered 13, after V lost 7 bases and J lost 1 base. This CDR3 is CASAVGAGRAQETQYF. CDR3 nucleotides: TGTGCCAGCGCCGTAGGGGCAGGGAGGGCCCAAGAGACCCAGTACTTC.

This clone occurred once. V and J are TRBV5-8 and TRBJ1-1; 7 bases are shared with TRBD1. Germline assignment: CDR1 SGHTS and CDR2 YDEGEE. With V trimmed by 2 bases and J by 4 bases, 5 bases remained unmatched. The CDR3 totals 14 residues. The CDR3 is CASSFPGGSTEAFF. The CDR3 DNA is TGTGCCAGCAGCTTCCCAGGGGGAAGCACTGAAGCTTTCTTT.

This chain links TRBV27 with TRBJ2-7; TRBD1 aligns across 7 bases. There are 14 residues in the CDR3. CDR1 MNHEY and CDR2 SMNVEV come from the germline V gene (reference sequence). V lost 8 bases and J lost 7; bases outside the gene matches: 14. This CDR3 is CASGPGTVVGEQYF. DNA of the CDR3: TGTGCCAGCGGTCCGGGGACAGTGGTTGGGGAGCAGTACTTC.

The chain has TRBV5-1 and TRBJ1-2; D not resolved. The CDR3 extends over 13 amino acids. The V end lost 3 bases, the J end lost 3 bases, and 9 bases lay between the germline ends. Germline V gene lookup returns CDR1 SGHRS and CDR2 YFSETQ. Here the CDR3 DNA reads TGCGCCAGCAGCTCAACTCTGGACTATGGCTACACCTTC. Translated, it gives CASSSTLDYGYTF.

The chain joins TRBV29-1 to TRBJ2-1; D possibly corresponds to TRBD2 (5 bases). Germline CDR1 SQVTM, CDR2 ANQGSEA. Trimming stripped 6 bases from V and 0 bases from J, with 15 bases between. The length of the CDR3 is 15 residues. The CDR3 DNA follows: TGCAGCGTCTATAAGCCTAGCAGCTCCTACAATGAGCAGTTCTTC. Its translation is CSVYKPSSSYNEQFF.

The rearrangement uses TRBV29-1 and TRBJ2-7; TRBD1 might be the D (6 bases). The length of the CDR3 is 13 residues. The germline CDR1 and CDR2 sequences are SQVTM and ANQGSEA. V shed 2 bases and J shed 2 bases, with 10 bases lying between them. The CDR3 DNA reads TGCAGCGTTGAAAATTCAGGGGCCTACGAGCAGTACTTC. This codes for CSVENSGAYEQYF.

This clone was seen only once. Here the CDR3 DNA reads TGCAGCGCCGGACAGGGGGGCTACGAGCAGTACTTC. This encodes CSAGQGGYEQYF. This rearrangement joins TRBV29-1 to TRBJ2-7; TRBD1 matches at 10 bases. V lost 7 bases to trimming and J lost 3 bases; unmatched junction nucleotides: 3. CDR1 and CDR2 (germline): SQVTM, ANQGSEA. This CDR3 has 12 amino acids.

The chain carries TRBV4-1 and TRBJ2-1; TRBD2 is a possible D gene (7 bases). The CDR3 has 17 amino acids. V was trimmed by 1 base and J by 1 base, leaving 14 bases between them. Germline CDR1 MGHRA, CDR2 YSYEKL. Written as DNA, the CDR3 is TGCGCCAGCAGCCAAGTGGGGCGGGGGCCTTCCTACAATGAGCAGTTCTTC. Amino acids: CASSQVGRGPSYNEQFF.

The gene calls are TRBV7-3 and TRBJ2-2; tentatively, D is TRBD1 (5 bases). This CDR3 has 13 amino acids. Germline CDR1 reads SGHTA; CDR2 reads FQGTGA. Trimming stripped 1 base from V and 7 bases from J, with 7 bases between. The CDR3 reads CASSLSRGGELFF. The CDR3, as DNA: TGTGCCAGCAGCTTAAGTAGGGGCGGGGAGCTGTTTTTT.

The chain couples TRBV7-6 to TRBJ2-3, with D tentatively TRBD2 (7 bases). The CDR3 contains 16 residues. From germline, CDR1 is SGHVS and CDR2 FNYEAQ. V was shortened by 4 bases and J by 5 bases, with 19 bases between the two germline ends. CDR3 sequence (DNA): TGTGCCAGCAGCTCCCTTCGCGGGGGCCCTGGAGATACGCAGTATTTT. Protein: CASSSLRGGPGDTQYF.

DNA of the CDR3: TGCGCCAGCAGCTTCACCACGCAGGGCTACGAGCAGTACTTC. Translation gives CASSFTTQGYEQYF. The chain couples TRBV5-1 to TRBJ2-7; tentative D call: TRBD1 (5 bases). This CDR3 is 14 amino acids long. Germline V gene sequence: CDR1 SGHRS, CDR2 YFSETQ. V lost 2 bases and J lost 3, with 12 bases in between.

This clone has just a few counts. This rearrangement joins TRBV29-1 to TRBJ2-1; tentative D call: TRBD2 (6 bases). Trimming stripped 4 bases from V and 0 bases from J, with 16 bases between. CDR1 SQVTM and CDR2 ANQGSEA come from the germline V gene. The CDR3 covers 16 residues. In DNA, the CDR3 is TGCAGCGTTGGTGGGGACTCCAGGAGCTCCTACAATGAGCAGTTCTTC. Translation: CSVGGDSRSSYNEQFF.

V usage is TRBV7-8 and J usage is TRBJ2-3, with D possibly matching TRBD2 (5 bases). Trimming shortened V by 6 bases and J by 8 bases, and 21 bases separated the two germline ends. In germline, CDR1 is SGHVS, CDR2 FQNEAQ. The CDR3 runs to 15 residues. The DNA of the CDR3 is TGTGCCAGCAGACCTCGGGGAAGCGGAACTGGTACGCAGTATTTT. Its translation: CASRPRGSGTGTQYF.

The count of this clone is one. The chain carries TRBV7-2 and TRBJ2-1; D unresolved. Germline CDR1 is SGHTA and CDR2 is FQGNSA. Trimming removed 5 bases from V and 4 bases from J, with 15 bases in between. The CDR3 contains 15 residues. The CDR3 loop is CASSLLALNYNEQFF. CDR3 DNA sequence: TGTGCCAGCAGCCTGCTTGCCCTAAATTACAATGAGCAGTTCTTC. Full variable domain (remainder filled in from reference TRBV7-2 and TRBJ2-1): GAGVSQSPSNKVTEKGKDVELRCDPISGHTALYWYRQSLGQGLEFLIYFQGNSAPDKSGLPSDRFSAERTGGSVSTLTIQRTQQEDSAVYLCASSLLALNYNEQFFGPGTRLTVL.

The V and J genes are TRBV19 and TRBJ2-5, with TRBD1 identical over 7 bases. With 2 bases clipped from V and 1 base from J, the junction kept 4 bases outside the gene matches. The germline V gene encodes CDR1 LNHDA and CDR2 SQIVND (reference sequence). There are 15 residues in the CDR3. The CDR3 is CASSILGDSQETQYF. The CDR3 nucleotides are TGTGCCAGTAGTATACTGGGGGACAGCCAAGAGACCCAGTACTTC.

The rearrangement joins TRBV19 to TRBJ1-6, with TRBD1 matching 9 bases. J lost 0 bases, V lost 5 bases, and 8 bases had no gene match. The CDR3 extends over 18 amino acids. CDR1 is LNHDA and CDR2 is SQIVND in the germline V gene (reference sequence). Written as DNA, the CDR3 is TGTGCCAGTAGTGACGGGACAGGGAAGAGCTCCTATAATTCACCCCTCCACTTT. It specifies CASSDGTGKSSYNSPLHF.

The gene calls are TRBV10-3 and TRBJ2-1, with 14 nucleotides matching TRBD2. The V segment lost 4 bases and the J segment 8 bases; nucleotides outside the gene matches: 4. The CDR3 runs 15 residues. Germline V gives CDR1 ENHRY, CDR2 SYGVKD. The CDR3 loop reads CAISVGTSGSDEQFF. As DNA, the CDR3 is TGTGCCATCAGTGTGGGGACTAGCGGGAGCGATGAGCAGTTCTTC.

This clone appeared once. The CDR3 bases are TGTGCCAGCAGCCAATCAGGGATGAACACTGAAGCTTTCTTT. It yields the protein CASSQSGMNTEAFF. The chain has TRBV7-2 and TRBJ1-1; D may be TRBD1 (5 bases). From germline, CDR1 is SGHTA and CDR2 FQGNSA. Trimming cost V 5 bases and J 0 bases, with 10 bases left between them. The CDR3 totals 14 residues.

The chain links TRBV2 to TRBJ1-5; weak D call: TRBD1 (6 bases). There are 16 residues in the CDR3. Trimming took 6 bases from V and 0 from J, leaving 15 bases between them. Germline assignment: CDR1 SNHLY and CDR2 FYNNEI. The CDR3 reads CASRHPQGYSNQPQHF. CDR3 DNA: TGTGCCAGCAGGCACCCACAGGGATATAGCAATCAGCCCCAGCATTTT.

The rearrangement joins TRBV5-4 to TRBJ1-1; 8 nucleotides align to TRBD1. Unmatched junction bases numbered 12, after V lost 2 bases and J lost 6 bases. The CDR3 contains 16 residues. Per germline, CDR1 SGHNT and CDR2 YYREEE (reference sequence). CDR3 amino acids: CASSLPPGQGMSEAFF. The CDR3 bases are TGTGCCAGCAGCTTACCTCCCGGACAGGGTATGTCTGAAGCTTTCTTT.

V is TRBV29-1 and J is TRBJ2-5, with 10 positions matching TRBD1. Looked up from germline, CDR1 is SQVTM and CDR2 is ANQGSEA. The V segment lost 2 bases and the J segment 5 bases; nucleotides outside the gene matches: 2. The CDR3 covers 13 residues. The CDR3 DNA follows: TGCAGCGTTGAAAGGACAGGGGGTGAGACCCAGTACTTC. Translating gives CSVERTGGETQYF.

In its sample, this clone was seen a few times. V is TRBV6-4 and J is TRBJ2-3; TRBD1 matches 8 bases. The CDR3 is 14 amino acids. V lost 6 bases and J lost 1; bases outside the gene matches: 3. Germline CDR1 is MRHNA and CDR2 is SNTAGT. Here the CDR3 DNA reads TGTGCCAGCAGCTTGACAGGGGGCACAGATACGCAGTATTTT. Translating gives CASSLTGGTDTQYF.

The gene calls are TRBV10-2 and TRBJ2-3; D may be TRBD2 (7 bases). Germline assignment: CDR1 WSHSY and CDR2 SAAADI. V lost 6 bases and J 5 bases, leaving 18 bases between the germline ends. This CDR3 has 15 amino acids. The CDR3 spells CASSQGGGSIDTQYF. The CDR3 coding sequence is TGCGCCAGCAGCCAAGGGGGGGGGAGTATAGATACGCAGTATTTT.

V usage is TRBV29-1 and J usage is TRBJ2-2, with a possible D match to TRBD2 (7 bases). In germline, CDR1 is SQVTM, CDR2 ANQGSEA. The CDR3 has 13 amino acids. V was cut by 7 bases and J by 3 bases, with 12 bases left in between. The DNA of the CDR3 is TGCAGCGGGGGGGAGGGGGACACCGGGGAGCTGTTTTTT. This encodes CSGGEGDTGELFF.

The rearrangement links TRBV15 to TRBJ2-7; TRBD1 might be the D (6 bases). V was shortened by 0 bases and J by 5 bases, with 11 bases between the two germline ends. The CDR3 extends over 14 amino acids. CDR1 and CDR2 from the germline V gene are LNHNV and YYDKDF (reference sequence). This CDR3 is CATSRDPGQNEQYF. Here the CDR3 DNA reads TGTGCCACCAGCAGAGATCCCGGACAGAACGAGCAGTACTTC.

The chain employs TRBV23-1 and TRBJ2-7, with 7 nucleotides matching TRBD2. TRBV23-1 counts as an open reading frame of uncertain function. CDR3 length equals 16 residues. The trim removed 7 bases at V and 5 bases at J, leaving 17 bases unmatched. CDR3 sequence: CASTGPAGRATNEQYF. The CDR3 DNA reads as TGCGCCAGCACTGGTCCGGCAGGGAGGGCGACCAACGAGCAGTACTTC.